This TCR beta chain stems from a study of cytomegalovirus exposure and HLA in healthy donors. Unrecorded immune exposures were likely, despite nominal health at sampling. PCR employed 60 Vbeta and 13 Jbeta primers. TCRdb's copy holds only in-frame clones and misses some; the assay was immunoSEQ multiplex PCR. This sample has approximately 37,000 clones, with 80% found just once. The CDR3 runs to 15 residues. Germline loops: CDR1 LNHDA, CDR2 SQIVND (reference sequence). V dropped 3 bases and J dropped 2 bases, with 8 bases sitting between them. This receptor was taken from a male donor in good health and CMV-seronegative. This rearrangement joins TRBV19 to TRBJ2-6; TRBD1 is a possible D gene (6 bases). The material sequenced was PBMCs. The CDR3 here is CASSITGTGANVLTF. The DNA of the CDR3 is TGTGCCAGTAGTATCACAGGGACTGGGGCCAACGTCCTGACTTTC.